This T cell receptor (beta chain) derives from a study of T cell changes during pregnancy in multiple sclerosis. TCRdb's table, derived via immunoSEQ multiplex PCR, lists solely in-frame clones and lacks some. The data hold more than 80,000 clones, with approximately 92% observed a single time. Germline V gene sequence: CDR1 SNHLY, CDR2 FYNNEI. J lost 6 bases, V lost 6 bases, and 12 bases had no gene match. The CDR3 is made up of 16 amino acids. Sequencing was performed on peripheral blood, taken in the first trimester of pregnancy. This TCR was recovered from a female donor with multiple sclerosis, enrolled in a pregnancy study. The rearrangement joins TRBV2 to TRBJ1-5, with 9 bases fitting TRBD1. The CDR3 DNA reads TGTGCCAGCAGCGCCAAGGAGGGACAGGGAGGTCAGCCCCAGCATTTT. Its translation is CASSAKEGQGGQPQHF. Based on the CDR3 plus reference TRBV2 and TRBJ1-5, the full variable domain is EPEVTQTPSHQVTQMGQEVILRCVPISNHLYFYWYRQILGQKVEFLVSFYNNEISEKSEIFDDQFSVERPDGSNFTLKIRSTKLEDSAMYFCASSAKEGQGGQPQHFGDGTRLSIL.